These 12 T cell receptor beta chains originate from one sample sequenced in a study of T cell changes during pregnancy in multiple sclerosis. Sequenced by immunoSEQ multiplex PCR; TCRdb stores in-frame clones only, minus some. The table includes over 90,000 clones, approximately 93% detected once. Sequencing used peripheral blood, obtained after pregnancy. The receptors stem from a female donor with multiple sclerosis, enrolled in a pregnancy study.

The chain recombines TRBV6-6 with TRBJ2-6; the match to TRBD1 covers 9 bases. V lost 6 bases and J lost 4; bases outside the gene matches: 7. Looked up from germline, CDR1 is MNHNY and CDR2 is SVGAGI (reference sequence). The CDR3 length is 16 residues. CDR3 region: CASSKQGAGGANVLTF. In DNA form, the CDR3 reads TGTGCCAGCAGCAAACAGGGGGCGGGCGGGGCCAACGTCCTGACTTTC.

This chain uses TRBV5-4 with TRBJ2-2; 9 bases match TRBD2. The CDR3 is 16 residues long. With 4 bases clipped from V and 8 bases from J, the junction kept 12 bases outside the gene matches. CDR1 SGHNT and CDR2 YYREEE come from the germline V gene (reference sequence). CDR3: CASSPGGSGRMGELFF. CDR3 bases: TGTGCCAGCAGCCCGGGGGGTAGCGGGAGAATGGGGGAGCTGTTTTTT.

The chain joins TRBV11-2 to TRBJ2-7; 11 bases map to TRBD2. Trimming cost V 2 bases and J 5 bases; bases outside gene matches: 11. The V gene's germline CDR1 is SGHAT and CDR2 FQNNGV. The CDR3 contains 17 residues. CDR3 sequence (DNA): TGTGCCAGCAGCTTATGGGTAGCTCTAGCGGGAGGAAACGAGCAGTACTTC. This codes for CASSLWVALAGGNEQYF.

This sequence joins TRBV5-1 and TRBJ2-4; 7 nucleotides align to TRBD1. The CDR3 has 15 amino acids. V lost 4 bases and J lost 5; bases outside the gene matches: 9. The germline V gene has CDR1 SGHRS and CDR2 YFSETQ. The CDR3: CASSPTGTAENIQYF. CDR3 nucleotide sequence: TGCGCCAGCAGCCCCACCGGGACAGCGGAAAACATTCAGTACTTC.

The count of this clone is one. The chain recombines TRBV28 with TRBJ2-7; 14 bases are shared with TRBD2. Germline loops: CDR1 MDHEN, CDR2 SYDVKM. This CDR3 comprises 15 residues. Germline trimming cut 5 bases from V and 3 bases from J; bases unmatched to any gene: 3. The CDR3 spells CASSPGTSGSYEQYF. CDR3 in DNA: TGTGCCAGCAGTCCCGGGACTAGCGGGAGCTACGAGCAGTACTTC.

V and J are TRBV19 and TRBJ2-1; 7 bases fit TRBD2. Germline CDR1 and CDR2: LNHDA and SQIVND (reference sequence). CDR3 length equals 15 residues. V was pared by 3 bases and J by 1 base, with 3 bases of the junction left unmatched. CDR3 sequence (DNA): TGTGCCAGTAGTATGGGGGGGAGATCCTACAATGAGCAGTTCTTC. It codes for CASSMGGRSYNEQFF.

The CDR3 is CASSSQGFTEAFF. CDR3 DNA sequence: TGCGCCAGCAGCTCGCAGGGGTTCACTGAAGCTTTCTTT. The V call is TRBV5-1, the J call TRBJ1-1; possibly TRBD1 for D (6 bases). The CDR3 is 13 residues long. V was cut by 3 bases and J by 4 bases, with 10 bases left in between. Per germline, CDR1 SGHRS and CDR2 YFSETQ.

This rearrangement joins TRBV7-9 to TRBJ2-7; 13 bases map to TRBD2. Germline values: CDR1 SEHNR, CDR2 FQNEAQ (reference sequence). This CDR3 spans 14 amino acids. V lost 6 bases, J lost 6 bases, and 5 bases stayed unmatched. The CDR3 loop is CASRPGTSGTEQYF. The DNA of the CDR3 is TGTGCCAGCAGGCCCGGGACTAGCGGGACCGAGCAGTACTTC. Full variable domain (rest looked up from reference TRBV7-9 and TRBJ2-7): DTGVSQNPRHKITKRGQNVTFRCDPISEHNRLYWYRQTLGQGPEFLTYFQNEAQLEKSRLLSDRFSAERPKGSFSTLEIQRTEQGDSAMYLCASRPGTSGTEQYFGPGTRLTVT.

This rearrangement joins TRBV27 to TRBJ2-7, with D possibly TRBD1 on 6 matching bases. Per germline, CDR1 MNHEY and CDR2 SMNVEV (reference sequence). V was shortened by 3 bases and J by 3 bases, with 9 bases between the two germline ends. This CDR3 is built from 13 residues. Written as DNA, the CDR3 is TGTGCCAGCAGTTTTGAACAGGGCTACGAGCAGTACTTC. This encodes CASSFEQGYEQYF.

This chain links TRBV7-9 with TRBJ2-3; a possible D gene is TRBD2 (5 bases). V was clipped by 5 bases and J by 2 bases, with 11 bases between them. CDR1 is SEHNR, CDR2 FQNEAQ, per germline (reference sequence). This CDR3 is 14 amino acids long. The CDR3 sequence is CASSHGGFTDTQYF. The CDR3 nucleotides are TGTGCCAGCAGCCACGGAGGCTTCACAGATACGCAGTATTTT.

The genes are TRBV5-1 and TRBJ2-1; D is possibly TRBD2 (6 bases). In germline, CDR1 is SGHRS, CDR2 YFSETQ. Trimming cost V 1 base and J 0 bases, with 17 bases left between them. The CDR3 is 18 amino acids. CDR3 sequence (DNA): TGCGCCAGCAGCTTGAGCCCTTTAGCGGAGAGCTCCTACAATGAGCAGTTCTTC. Protein sequence: CASSLSPLAESSYNEQFF.

The V and J genes are TRBV5-1 and TRBJ2-6, with a weak D call TRBD2 (5 bases). The CDR3 is made up of 15 amino acids. Germline CDR1 SGHRS, CDR2 YFSETQ. V lost 5 bases, J lost 2 bases, and 11 bases lay in between. The CDR3 loop reads CASRRGSAGANVLTF. The CDR3 DNA reads TGCGCCAGCAGGCGAGGGTCGGCTGGGGCCAACGTCCTGACTTTC.